The 17 T cell receptor beta chains given below trace back to one sample, sequenced in a study of radiotherapy plus CTLA-4 blockade in lung cancer. The method was immunoSEQ multiplex PCR; TCRdb's version includes in-frame clones alone and lacks a portion of them. Among roughly 120,000 clones listed, roughly 77% were seen once. The source was peripheral blood, collected from a patient treated with radiotherapy plus ipilimumab. The receptors were gathered from a human donor with non-small cell lung cancer that progressed on radiotherapy plus ipilimumab. Some clones in this sample may be carry-over from other donors' samples.

V and J are TRBV5-1 and TRBJ2-1; D is ambiguous. There are 13 residues in the CDR3. Looked up from germline, CDR1 is SGHRS and CDR2 is YFSETQ. Between the trimmed V and J ends, which lost 0 bases and 4 bases, there was a span of 5 bases. CDR3 amino acids: CASSLDLYNEQFF. The CDR3 DNA follows: TGCGCCAGCAGCTTGGACCTTTACAATGAGCAGTTCTTC.

This clone was detected once. The chain is built from TRBV11-2 and TRBJ2-2, with a weak D call TRBD2 (6 bases). Germline V gene lookup returns CDR1 SGHAT and CDR2 FQNNGV. This CDR3 spans 15 amino acids. Between the trimmed V and J ends, which lost 4 bases and 7 bases, there was a span of 16 bases. CDR3 loop: CASSWPALGGGELFF. Written as DNA, the CDR3 is TGTGCCAGCAGCTGGCCGGCCCTGGGGGGCGGGGAGCTGTTTTTT.

V usage is TRBV4-1 and J usage is TRBJ1-6; 7 nucleotides line up with TRBD1. The V and J ends lost 3 bases and 8 bases, in that order; junction bases with no gene match: 13. From germline, CDR1 is MGHRA and CDR2 YSYEKL. The length of the CDR3 is 17 residues. For the CDR3, the DNA is TGCGCCAGCAGCCAGTCCAGGGAGGGGACAGCGGATTCACCCCTCCACTTT. Its translation is CASSQSREGTADSPLHF.

DNA of the CDR3: TGTGCCAGTAGTATTGTAAGCGGGGTACCAGATACGCAGTATTTT. Translated, it gives CASSIVSGVPDTQYF. The V and J genes are TRBV19 and TRBJ2-3; 7 nucleotides line up with TRBD2. The V segment lost 3 bases and the J segment 4 bases; nucleotides outside the gene matches: 7. CDR3 length: 15 residues. The V gene's germline CDR1 is LNHDA and CDR2 SQIVND (reference sequence). Combining the CDR3 with reference TRBV19 and TRBJ2-3 gives the whole variable domain DGGITQSPKYLFRKEGQNVTLSCEQNLNHDAMYWYRQDPGQGLRLIYYSQIVNDFQKGDIAEGYSVSREKKESFPLTVTSAQKNPTAFYLCASSIVSGVPDTQYFGPGTRLTVL.

The V gene is TRBV11-2, the J gene TRBJ2-2; TRBD1 is a possible D gene (5 bases). The germline CDR1 and CDR2 sequences are SGHAT and FQNNGV. The CDR3 consists of 13 residues. V was cut by 5 bases and J by 7 bases, with 11 bases left in between. CDR3 DNA: TGTGCCAGCAGCCAGGCAGGGTACGGGGAGCTGTTTTTT. It encodes CASSQAGYGELFF.

The chain recombines TRBV5-4 with TRBJ2-5, with D hard to call. The CDR3 length is 14 residues. CDR1 is SGHNT and CDR2 is YYREEE in the germline V gene (reference sequence). Trimming left V 4 bases short and J 0 bases short, with 10 bases between. CDR3: CASSIDGYQETQYF. The CDR3 DNA is TGTGCCAGCAGCATCGACGGGTACCAAGAGACCCAGTACTTC.

This clone was recorded once. The V call is TRBV18, the J call TRBJ2-1; 9 nucleotides align to TRBD1. Germline loops: CDR1 KGHSH, CDR2 LQKENI. This CDR3 spans 15 amino acids. With 8 bases clipped from V and 8 bases from J, the junction kept 13 bases outside the gene matches. The CDR3 is CASSHGTGIVDEQFF. Here the CDR3 DNA reads TGTGCCAGCAGCCACGGGACAGGGATCGTCGATGAGCAGTTCTTC.

This chain connects TRBV5-1 to TRBJ2-6, with TRBD1 matching 9 bases. Per the germline V gene, CDR1 is SGHRS and CDR2 is YFSETQ. The CDR3 sequence is 19 residues long. V lost 4 bases, J lost 0 bases, and 11 bases stayed unmatched. The CDR3 region is CASSTGFGTGRSGANVLTF. CDR3 nucleotides: TGCGCCAGCAGCACAGGATTCGGGACAGGGCGCTCTGGGGCCAACGTCCTGACTTTC.

V gene TRBV6-6 combines with J gene TRBJ1-5; TRBD1 matches 11 bases. There are 14 residues in the CDR3. The germline CDR1 and CDR2 sequences are MNHNY and SVGAGI (reference sequence). V dropped 10 bases and J dropped 8; count of bases not matched to a gene: 10. The CDR3 DNA reads TGTGCCACGGACAGGGGGCCTGTATTAAAGCCCCAGCATTTT. This gives the protein CATDRGPVLKPQHF.

The gene calls are TRBV19 and TRBJ1-1, with D perhaps TRBD1 (6 bases). With 2 bases removed from V and 2 bases from J, the gap between germline ends came to 15 bases. The CDR3 is made up of 16 amino acids. CDR1 and CDR2 (germline): LNHDA, SQIVND (reference sequence). Here the CDR3 reads CASSIYSGGPNTEAFF. Here the CDR3 DNA reads TGTGCCAGTAGTATATATTCGGGGGGGCCCAACACTGAAGCTTTCTTT.

This chain connects TRBV7-2 to TRBJ2-7; D is perhaps TRBD1 or TRBD2 (5 bases each). V lost 3 bases and J 11 bases, leaving 14 bases between the germline ends. The CDR3 length is 12 residues. From germline, CDR1 is SGHTA and CDR2 FQGNSA. CDR3 DNA sequence: TGTGCCAGCAGCTTCCGGGACCGGAGTAAGTACTTC. It is translated as CASSFRDRSKYF.

The chain couples TRBV5-1 to TRBJ1-4; 9 bases line up with TRBD1. Germline V lookup: CDR1 SGHRS, CDR2 YFSETQ. The CDR3 consists of 15 residues. Trimming at V came to 4 bases and at J to 3 bases, leaving 4 bases not matched to a gene. The DNA of the CDR3 is TGCGCCAGCAGCAGGGACAGGGCTGCTAATGAAAAACTGTTTTTT. Its translation: CASSRDRAANEKLFF.

The rearrangement joins TRBV5-1 to TRBJ2-2, with 8 bases fitting TRBD1. Losses at the gene ends were 3 bases for V and 5 bases for J; bases not matched to a gene: 6. The V gene's germline CDR1 is SGHRS and CDR2 YFSETQ. This CDR3 has 15 residues. The chain's CDR3 is CASSSGQGWTGELFF. In nucleotides, the CDR3 is TGCGCCAGCAGCTCAGGACAGGGATGGACCGGGGAGCTGTTTTTT.

This clone appeared once. The V and J genes are TRBV7-8 and TRBJ2-2, with unresolved D. Per the germline V gene, CDR1 is SGHVS and CDR2 is FQNEAQ. The V end lost 2 bases, the J end lost 0 bases, and 13 bases lay between the germline ends. This CDR3 comprises 17 residues. The CDR3 nucleotides read TGTGCCAGCAGCTTACGAGGACGGCTCCCGAACACCGGGGAGCTGTTTTTT. This sequence encodes CASSLRGRLPNTGELFF.

The chain links TRBV9 to TRBJ1-1; the match to TRBD1 covers 7 bases. The CDR3 extends over 16 amino acids. In germline, CDR1 is SGDLS, CDR2 YYNGEE. The V gene end was trimmed by 0 bases and the J gene end by 10 bases; junction bases not matched to a gene: 15. The CDR3 protein is CASSVDSIHWPGGAFF. CDR3 bases: TGTGCCAGCAGCGTAGATTCCATCCACTGGCCAGGGGGAGCTTTCTTT.

The chain joins TRBV5-6 to TRBJ1-2; 8 bases fit TRBD1. This CDR3 comprises 13 residues. Unmatched junction bases numbered 4, after V lost 1 base and J lost 8 bases. CDR1 is SGHDT, CDR2 YYEEEE, per germline. CDR3 coding DNA: TGTGCCAGCAGCTTGTTACAGGGGGGCGGCTACACCTTC. Protein product: CASSLLQGGGYTF.

The chain couples TRBV29-1 to TRBJ1-2; the D gene is possibly TRBD1 (5 bases). This CDR3 spans 14 amino acids. V dropped 3 bases and J dropped 5 bases, with 16 bases sitting between them. Germline V lookup: CDR1 SQVTM, CDR2 ANQGSEA. The DNA for the CDR3 is TGCAGCGTTGATGGGCAGGGACTGGGGTATGGCTACACCTTC. Translated, it gives CSVDGQGLGYGYTF.